What follows are 27 T cell receptor beta chains derived from one specimen sequenced in a study of PD-1 blockade in classical Hodgkin lymphoma. Time point specified: cycle 4 day 1 (C4D1), after more than five weeks of nivolumab. Each of the patients experienced relapse following autologous stem cell transplantation, and their brentuximab vedotin exposure differed. The data were produced by immunoSEQ multiplex PCR, yet TCRdb's version contains in-frame clones alone and is incomplete. The sample lists 43,000 or so clones; more than 70% were seen once. The specimen comprised peripheral blood mononuclear cells (PBMCs), sampled before the fourth cycle of nivolumab. These receptors all come from a human donor with classical Hodgkin lymphoma.

The V gene is TRBV5-1, the J gene TRBJ2-1; no firm D call. Germline V gives CDR1 SGHRS, CDR2 YFSETQ. The CDR3 covers 14 residues. V was pared by 0 bases and J by 6 bases, with 10 bases between. In nucleotides, the CDR3 is TGCGCCAGCAGCTTGGCCTACCAAGGCAATGAGCAGTTCTTC. Amino acid sequence: CASSLAYQGNEQFF.

The chain joins TRBV9 to TRBJ2-2, with 7 bases that match TRBD1. This CDR3 is built from 15 residues. CDR1 and CDR2 from the germline V gene are SGDLS and YYNGEE. J was trimmed by 3 bases and V by 2 bases; bases with no gene match: 4. As DNA, the CDR3 is TGTGCCAGCAGCGTCACAGGGGATGACACCGGGGAGCTGTTTTTT. It encodes CASSVTGDDTGELFF. The full variable domain, rest sourced from reference TRBV9 and TRBJ2-2, is DSGVTQTPKHLITATGQRVTLRCSPRSGDLSVYWYQQSLDQGLQFLIQYYNGEERAKGNILERFSAQQFPDLHSELNLSSLELGDSALYFCASSVTGDDTGELFFGEGSRLTVL.

The V gene is TRBV5-1, the J gene TRBJ1-6; D ambiguous. The length of the CDR3 is 16 residues. From germline, CDR1 is SGHRS and CDR2 YFSETQ. Trimming pared 3 bases from V and 0 bases from J, leaving 10 bases between. In nucleotides, the CDR3 is TGCGCCAGCAGCTCCCTCTCCAGCTCCTATAATTCACCCCTCCACTTT. It yields the protein CASSSLSSSYNSPLHF.

This sequence joins TRBV5-1 and TRBJ2-6; TRBD2 is a possible D gene (6 bases). The CDR3 runs to 15 residues. Germline assignment: CDR1 SGHRS and CDR2 YFSETQ. The V end was cut by 4 bases, the J end by 2 bases, with 10 bases between. This CDR3 is CASSLGGAGANVLTF. In DNA form, the CDR3 reads TGCGCCAGCAGCCTCGGAGGGGCTGGGGCCAACGTCCTGACTTTC.

This chain connects TRBV2 to TRBJ2-2, with no clear D. Germline CDR1 reads SNHLY; CDR2 reads FYNNEI. The CDR3 sequence is 14 residues long. Trimming took off 6 bases at V and 3 bases at J, with 11 bases between the two ends. CDR3 sequence reads: CASRSGGYTGELFF. The CDR3 nucleotides are TGTGCCAGCAGATCAGGTGGCTACACCGGGGAGCTGTTTTTT.

The chain couples TRBV11-2 to TRBJ2-7; D perhaps matches TRBD1 (5 bases). The CDR3 totals 14 residues. V lost 3 bases and J 3 bases, leaving 12 bases between the germline ends. Germline CDR1 SGHAT, CDR2 FQNNGV. The CDR3, as DNA: TGTGCCAGCAGCTTTACCGCCGACAGCTACGAGCAGTACTTC. It translates to CASSFTADSYEQYF.

V gene TRBV7-6 combines with J gene TRBJ2-7; D unclear. Germline V gives CDR1 SGHVS, CDR2 FNYEAQ. The CDR3 totals 13 residues. Trimming pared 5 bases from V and 6 bases from J, leaving 14 bases between. CDR3 amino acids: CASSPPGATEQYF. In DNA, the CDR3 is TGTGCCAGCAGCCCACCGGGTGCCACCGAGCAGTACTTC.

The rearrangement joins TRBV15 to TRBJ2-6; D is unresolved. The CDR3 consists of 16 residues. V was trimmed by 2 bases and J by 0 bases, leaving 8 bases between them. Germline CDR1 and CDR2: LNHNV and YYDKDF (reference sequence). CDR3 nucleotide sequence: TGTGCCACCAGCAGACTACAAACCTCTGGGGCCAACGTCCTGACTTTC. Translation gives CATSRLQTSGANVLTF.

This clone was seen a handful of times. J is TRBJ1-5 and V is TRBV5-5; D call uncertain. The CDR3 covers 13 residues. CDR1 SGHKS and CDR2 YYEKEE come from the germline V gene (reference sequence). Trimming pared 3 bases from V and 6 bases from J, leaving 10 bases between. Written as DNA, the CDR3 is TGTGCCAGCAGCTGGACGTGGGGTCAGCCCCAGCATTTT. This sequence encodes CASSWTWGQPQHF.

The V gene is TRBV7-2, the J gene TRBJ1-5; D is unresolved. The V end was cut by 5 bases, the J end by 0 bases, with 11 bases between. CDR1 and CDR2 (germline): SGHTA, FQGNSA. The CDR3 has 15 residues. The CDR3, as DNA: TGTGCCAGCAGCCCATCCGGTAGTAGCAATCAGCCCCAGCATTTT. Translating gives CASSPSGSSNQPQHF.

The rearrangement uses TRBV7-8 and TRBJ1-1; a weak D match, TRBD1 (5 bases). Trimming cost V 0 bases and J 5 bases, with 13 bases left between them. The CDR3 loop spans 15 amino acids. Germline V gives CDR1 SGHVS, CDR2 FQNEAQ. The CDR3 region has the DNA TGTGCCAGCAGCTTAGCGTGGGGGGAGGTAACTGAAGCTTTCTTT. Protein product: CASSLAWGEVTEAFF.

This rearrangement joins TRBV19 to TRBJ1-2, with D unclear. The germline CDR1 and CDR2 sequences are LNHDA and SQIVND (reference sequence). The V end was cut by 0 bases, the J end by 0 bases, with 14 bases between. The CDR3 sequence is 17 residues long. The CDR3 loop reads CASSIEAARSPNYGYTF. In DNA form, the CDR3 reads TGTGCCAGTAGTATAGAGGCGGCACGGTCACCTAACTATGGCTACACCTTC.

The rearrangement joins TRBV7-2 to TRBJ1-5; no clear D. The CDR3 sequence is 16 residues long. Trimming left V 1 base short and J 6 bases short, with 16 bases between. Germline-derived CDR1 and CDR2 are SGHTA and FQGNSA. The CDR3: CASSLGDYPTRQPQHF. CDR3 DNA: TGTGCCAGCAGCTTAGGAGACTATCCGACCCGTCAGCCCCAGCATTTT. Full variable domain (remainder filled in from reference TRBV7-2 and TRBJ1-5): GAGVSQSPSNKVTEKGKDVELRCDPISGHTALYWYRQSLGQGLEFLIYFQGNSAPDKSGLPSDRFSAERTGGSVSTLTIQRTQQEDSAVYLCASSLGDYPTRQPQHFGDGTRLSIL.

This clone was recorded once. V usage is TRBV5-3 and J usage is TRBJ1-3, with TRBD1 identical over 7 bases. TRBV5-3 carries the ORF label, with uncertain function. After removal of 8 bases from V and 2 bases from J, the junction contained 7 bases not matched to a gene. This CDR3 spans 14 amino acids. CDR3 amino acids: CASTQGSAGNTIYF. The CDR3 DNA follows: TGTGCCAGTACACAGGGGAGCGCTGGAAACACCATATATTTT.

The rearrangement links TRBV6-5 to TRBJ1-1; no definite D call. The CDR3 contains 11 residues. The germline V gene encodes CDR1 MNHEY and CDR2 SVGAGI. Trimming removed 6 bases at V and 11 bases at J, with 13 bases between. CDR3 coding DNA: TGTGCCAGCAGCCGGGGAAAACGGGCTTTCTTT. Translated: CASSRGKRAFF.

The chain is built from TRBV19 and TRBJ2-7; 10 bases are shared with TRBD2. The CDR3 runs to 13 residues. Germline V lookup: CDR1 LNHDA, CDR2 SQIVND (reference sequence). J lost 4 bases, V lost 7 bases, and 4 bases had no gene match. In DNA form, the CDR3 reads TGTGCCAGTACAACTAGCGGGACATACGAGCAGTACTTC. Translation gives CASTTSGTYEQYF.

V and J are TRBV7-2 and TRBJ2-3; D may be TRBD1 (5 bases). This CDR3 has 16 residues. Per germline, CDR1 SGHTA and CDR2 FQGNSA. V lost 3 bases and J lost 4, with 17 bases in between. CDR3 DNA: TGTGCCAGCAGCTTGGGTAGGGGTTTGATGGCAGATACGCAGTATTTT. Its translation is CASSLGRGLMADTQYF.

Here the CDR3 DNA reads TGCGCCAGCAGTTTAACTAGCGGCTCCTACAATGAGCAGTTCTTC. It specifies CASSLTSGSYNEQFF. The V and J genes are TRBV5-1 and TRBJ2-1; 8 nucleotides align to TRBD2. CDR3 size: 15 residues. J gave up 0 bases and V 5 bases, and 4 bases lay outside the gene matches. Germline assignment: CDR1 SGHRS and CDR2 YFSETQ.

This chain links TRBV7-2 with TRBJ1-1; 9 nucleotides match TRBD1. There are 15 residues in the CDR3. J lost 7 bases, V lost 4 bases, and 10 bases had no gene match. Per the germline V gene, CDR1 is SGHTA and CDR2 is FQGNSA. The CDR3 protein is CASSSSAGQGSEAFF. CDR3 nucleotides: TGTGCCAGCAGCTCTTCCGCGGGACAGGGTAGTGAAGCTTTCTTT. Full variable domain (outside the CDR3, taken from reference TRBV7-2 and TRBJ1-1): GAGVSQSPSNKVTEKGKDVELRCDPISGHTALYWYRQSLGQGLEFLIYFQGNSAPDKSGLPSDRFSAERTGGSVSTLTIQRTQQEDSAVYLCASSSSAGQGSEAFFGQGTRLTVV.

This sequence joins TRBV6-5 and TRBJ1-2, with D possibly matching TRBD1 (5 bases). This CDR3 has 14 residues. From germline, CDR1 is MNHEY and CDR2 SVGAGI. The germline V and J ends were trimmed by 6 bases and 0 bases, with 11 bases remaining between them. CDR3 in DNA: TGTGCCAGCAGGGGAATGGGGGCTAACTATGGCTACACCTTC. Protein sequence: CASRGMGANYGYTF.

This chain connects TRBV9 to TRBJ1-3, with D unclear. This CDR3 is built from 17 residues. V lost 4 bases and J 2 bases, leaving 19 bases between the germline ends. The germline V gene encodes CDR1 SGDLS and CDR2 YYNGEE. CDR3 protein: CASSRQVGYRAGNTIYF. The CDR3 bases are TGTGCCAGCAGCCGTCAGGTGGGTTACCGTGCTGGAAACACCATATATTTT.

J is TRBJ1-2 and V is TRBV27; D unresolved. V shed 8 bases and J shed 0 bases, with 16 bases lying between them. The CDR3 is made up of 15 amino acids. CDR1 MNHEY and CDR2 SMNVEV come from the germline V gene (reference sequence). CDR3 amino acids: CASLIHDGANYGYTF. As DNA, the CDR3 is TGTGCCAGCTTAATACACGACGGGGCTAACTATGGCTACACCTTC.

This chain uses TRBV18 with TRBJ2-7; a weak D match, TRBD2 (5 bases). V shed 3 bases and J shed 3 bases, with 12 bases lying between them. CDR1 is KGHSH, CDR2 LQKENI, per germline. This CDR3 contains 14 residues. CDR3 nucleotides: TGTGCCAGCTCACCCCCTAGCTCGGTCTACGAGCAGTACTTC. Residues: CASSPPSSVYEQYF.

The chain joins TRBV19 to TRBJ2-7; possibly TRBD1 for D (5 bases). V shed 3 bases and J shed 3 bases, with 12 bases lying between them. Germline lookup yields CDR1 LNHDA and CDR2 SQIVND (reference sequence). CDR3 size: 14 residues. CDR3 region: CASSMGYRSYEQYF. For the CDR3, the DNA is TGTGCCAGTAGTATGGGTTACAGGAGCTACGAGCAGTACTTC. Filled out from reference TRBV19 and TRBJ2-7, the complete variable domain reads DGGITQSPKYLFRKEGQNVTLSCEQNLNHDAMYWYRQDPGQGLRLIYYSQIVNDFQKGDIAEGYSVSREKKESFPLTVTSAQKNPTAFYLCASSMGYRSYEQYFGPGTRLTVT.

The chain joins TRBV13 to TRBJ1-1; D remains unclear. Germline CDR1 PRHDT, CDR2 FYEKMQ (reference sequence). The CDR3 runs to 14 residues. Trimming pared 3 bases from V and 2 bases from J, leaving 10 bases between. The CDR3 protein is CASSLGWGNTEAFF. The CDR3 nucleotides read TGTGCCAGCAGCTTGGGGTGGGGTAACACTGAAGCTTTCTTT.

In this sample, this clone turned up a few times. The chain employs TRBV2 and TRBJ2-3; D remains ambiguous. Trimming shortened V by 2 bases and J by 6 bases, and 12 bases separated the two germline ends. Germline values: CDR1 SNHLY, CDR2 FYNNEI. CDR3 length: 14 amino acids. The CDR3 nucleotides are TGTGCCAGCAGTGAAAGGGCCGATGTGGATACGCAGTATTTT. Protein sequence: CASSERADVDTQYF. The full variable domain, in which reference TRBV2 and TRBJ2-3 provide the parts outside the CDR3, is EPEVTQTPSHQVTQMGQEVILRCVPISNHLYFYWYRQILGQKVEFLVSFYNNEISEKSEIFDDQFSVERPDGSNFTLKIRSTKLEDSAMYFCASSERADVDTQYFGPGTRLTVL.

This chain links TRBV5-4 with TRBJ1-1; D call uncertain. Per the germline V gene, CDR1 is SGHNT and CDR2 is YYREEE (reference sequence). V dropped 0 bases and J dropped 0 bases, with 6 bases sitting between them. This CDR3 is 14 amino acids long. CDR3 sequence reads: CASSLGTMNTEAFF. CDR3 DNA sequence: TGTGCCAGCAGCTTGGGGACTATGAACACTGAAGCTTTCTTT.